Listed below are T cell receptor beta chains from one sample, sequenced in a study of beta chain features in type 1 diabetes. The assay was immunoSEQ multiplex PCR, and TCRdb's table has in-frame clones only and misses some. Counted here are 200,000 to 250,000 clones, 9.5% to 13% occurring once; the ten biggest clones make up 1% to 1.5%. Material for sequencing was central memory CD4+ T cells from blood. These receptors all come from a man younger than 30 in good health. CDR3s include the opening cysteine and the closing phenylalanine or tryptophan. D genes are given only for firm matches. Size is omitted from some rows. Given values are once, few, many or a class for expanded clones.

J,D,size,V,DNA,CDR3
TRBJ1-2,-,few,TRBV4-3,TGCGCCAGCAGCCAAGGGACCCAGGTGGATGGCTACACCTTC,CASSQGTQVDGYTF
TRBJ2-1,TRBD2,few,TRBV7-2,TGTGCCAGCAGCTTAACGGTGACTAGCGGCAACAATGAGCAGTTCTTC,CASSLTVTSGNNEQFF
TRBJ2-1,-,-,TRBV28,TGTGCCAGCATGGTCCCTCCCTACAATGAGCAGTTCTTC,CASMVPPYNEQFF
TRBJ2-3,TRBD2,-,TRBV11-2,TGTGCCAGCAGCTTAGGGGGACTAGCGGGAGGGGCAGATACGCAGTATTTT,CASSLGGLAGGADTQYF
TRBJ2-1,TRBD1,few,TRBV5-1,TGCGCCAGCAGCTTAGAAGGACAGGGATACAATGAGCAGTTCTTC,CASSLEGQGYNEQFF
TRBJ2-3,-,-,TRBV4-2,TGTGCCAGCAGCCAAGAGGCGGCAGGGGTAACAGATACGCAGTATTTT,CASSQEAAGVTDTQYF
TRBJ1-4,-,few,TRBV4-2,TGTGCCAGCAGCCAACCCGGGACAAAGGAAAAACTGTTTTTT,CASSQPGTKEKLFF
TRBJ2-7,-,-,TRBV5-4,TGCGCCAGCAGCCAGACCGCCAGGAGTACCTACGAGCAGTACTTC,CASSQTARSTYEQYF
TRBJ2-3,-,-,TRBV7-9,TGTGCCAGCAGCTTAGAATCAGGTGATACGCAGTATTTT,CASSLESGDTQYF
TRBJ2-5,TRBD1,few,TRBV28,TGTGCCAGCAGGGGGACAGGAGAGACCCAGTACTTC,CASRGTGETQYF
TRBJ2-2,-,few,TRBV7-6,TGTGCCAGCAGCTTTACACCCGGGGAGCTGTTTTTT,CASSFTPGELFF
TRBJ2-7,TRBD2,-,TRBV7-2,TGTGCCAGCAGCTCCTTCCTAGCGGGAGGCTACGAGCAGTACTTC,CASSSFLAGGYEQYF
TRBJ2-2,TRBD2,few,TRBV7-2,TGTGCCAGCAGCTCCCGACTAGCGGGATCACCCGGGGAGCTGTTTTTT,CASSSRLAGSPGELFF
TRBJ2-1,-,-,TRBV7-2,TGTGCCAGCAGCTTATCGGGCGGCCGGGAGAATGAGCAGTTCTTC,CASSLSGGRENEQFF
TRBJ2-1,-,-,TRBV7-7,TGTGCTAGCAGCCCACCCGGTCGGGATGAGCAGTTCTTC,CASSPPGRDEQFF
TRBJ2-2,-,-,TRBV7-8,TGTGCCAGCAGCTTAGGTTACAGTCCGAACACCGGGGAGCTGTTTTTT,CASSLGYSPNTGELFF
TRBJ2-1,-,-,TRBV4-3,TGCGCCAGCAGCCCGGACGGGGGCGGGGGCAATGAGCAGTTCTTC,CASSPDGGGGNEQFF
TRBJ1-5,-,-,TRBV27,TGTGCCAGCAGCTCTCGAACGACAGTGGGGCATCAGCCCCAGCATTTT,CASSSRTTVGHQPQHF
TRBJ2-1,-,-,TRBV10-3,TGTGCCATCAGCCGGGACATCGGATACAATGAGCAGTTCTTC,CAISRDIGYNEQFF
TRBJ2-5,-,-,TRBV29-1,TGCAGCGTTGGGCGGCTCCAAGAGACCCAGTACTTC,CSVGRLQETQYF
TRBJ2-5,TRBD2,-,TRBV18,TGTGCCAGCTCACCCAACCTAGCGGGGCTACAAGAGACCCAGTACTTC,CASSPNLAGLQETQYF
TRBJ1-3,TRBD1,few,TRBV29-1,TGCAGCGTTGAAGGACAGGGGTCCGCCTCTGGAAACACCATATATTTT,CSVEGQGSASGNTIYF
TRBJ2-3,-,-,TRBV27,TGTGCCAGCAGTTTGGTTACCAGGGCCCGCAGCACAGATACGCAGTATTTT,CASSLVTRARSTDTQYF
TRBJ2-5,TRBD2,-,TRBV28,TGTGCCAGCAGTCGACTCGGGACGGGGGGTCAAGAGACCCAGTACTTC,CASSRLGTGGQETQYF